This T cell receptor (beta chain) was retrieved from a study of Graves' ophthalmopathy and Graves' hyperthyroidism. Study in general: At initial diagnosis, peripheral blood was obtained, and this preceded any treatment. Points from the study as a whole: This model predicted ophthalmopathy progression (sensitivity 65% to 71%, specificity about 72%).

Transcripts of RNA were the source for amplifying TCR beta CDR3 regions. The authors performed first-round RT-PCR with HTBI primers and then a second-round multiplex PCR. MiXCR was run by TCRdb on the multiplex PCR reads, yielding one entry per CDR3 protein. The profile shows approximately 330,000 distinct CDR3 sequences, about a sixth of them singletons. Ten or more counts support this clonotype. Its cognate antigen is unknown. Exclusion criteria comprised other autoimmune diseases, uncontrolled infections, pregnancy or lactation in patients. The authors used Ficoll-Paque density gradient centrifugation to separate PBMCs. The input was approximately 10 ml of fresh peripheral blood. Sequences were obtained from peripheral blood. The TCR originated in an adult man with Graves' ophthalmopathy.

The CDR3 region is CAWSPPIRSYEQYF. DNA of the CDR3: TGTGCCTGGAGTCCCCCCATCCGTTCCTACGAGCAGTACTTC. This chain links TRBV30 with TRBJ2-7; no clear D. Germline V gene lookup returns CDR1 GTSNPN and CDR2 SVGIG (reference sequence). V dropped 2 bases and J dropped 1 base, with 12 bases sitting between them. CDR3 length: 14 amino acids.